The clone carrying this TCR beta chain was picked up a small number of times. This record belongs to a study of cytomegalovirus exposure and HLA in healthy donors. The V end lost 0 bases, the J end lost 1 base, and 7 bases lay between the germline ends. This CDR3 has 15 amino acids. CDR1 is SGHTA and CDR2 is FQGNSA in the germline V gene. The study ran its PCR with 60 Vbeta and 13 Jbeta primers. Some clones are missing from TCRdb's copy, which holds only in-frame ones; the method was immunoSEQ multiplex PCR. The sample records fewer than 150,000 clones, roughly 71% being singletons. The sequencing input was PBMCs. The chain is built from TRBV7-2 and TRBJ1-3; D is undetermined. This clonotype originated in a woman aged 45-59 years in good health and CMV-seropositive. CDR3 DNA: TGTGCCAGCAGCTTAGCTTGGCAGTCTGGAAACACCATATATTTT. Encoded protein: CASSLAWQSGNTIYF.